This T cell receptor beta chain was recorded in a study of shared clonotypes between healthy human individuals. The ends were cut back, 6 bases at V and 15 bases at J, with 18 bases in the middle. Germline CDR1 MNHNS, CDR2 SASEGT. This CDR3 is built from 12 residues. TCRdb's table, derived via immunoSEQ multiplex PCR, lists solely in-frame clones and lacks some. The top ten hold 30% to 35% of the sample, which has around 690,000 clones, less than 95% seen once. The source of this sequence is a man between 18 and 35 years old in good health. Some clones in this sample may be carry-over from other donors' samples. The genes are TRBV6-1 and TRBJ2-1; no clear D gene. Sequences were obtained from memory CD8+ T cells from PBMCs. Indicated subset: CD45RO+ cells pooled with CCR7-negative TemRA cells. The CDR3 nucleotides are TGTGCCAGCAGAGAAACGCTTGCCACTCCGTTCTTC. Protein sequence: CASRETLATPFF.